The rows below give T cell receptor beta chains drawn from one sample of a study of tumor-infiltrating lymphocytes in localized non-small cell lung cancer. Some clones are missing from TCRdb's copy, which holds only in-frame ones; the method was immunoSEQ multiplex PCR. The data show thousands of clones, approximately 71% seen once. Material: lung tumor tissue. These TCRs come from a human donor with non-small cell lung cancer. Both conserved end residues are trimmed from each CDR3. D genes are given only for firm matches.

V gene: TRBV27
J gene: TRBJ1-2
D gene: -
CDR3 protein: ASSFTPGLVYGYT

V gene: TRBV30
J gene: TRBJ1-2
D gene: -
CDR3 protein: AGGEAGAILAGYT

V gene: TRBV5-6
J gene: TRBJ1-6
D gene: -
CDR3 protein: ASSLDSKSSPLH

V gene: TRBV7-2
J gene: TRBJ2-7
D gene: -
CDR3 protein: ASSPRASAYEQY

V gene: TRBV18
J gene: TRBJ2-7
D gene: -
CDR3 protein: ASSPLKTGYEQY

V gene: TRBV5-1
J gene: TRBJ2-5
D gene: -
CDR3 protein: ASSPLPQGQTETQY

V gene: TRBV2
J gene: TRBJ1-6
D gene: TRBD1
CDR3 protein: ASSDQGGSPLH

V gene: TRBV12-5
J gene: TRBJ2-3
D gene: TRBD1
CDR3 protein: ASGLVRGQIFTDTQY

V gene: TRBV5-5
J gene: TRBJ1-5
D gene: -
CDR3 protein: ASSLETGHAGRQPQH

V gene: TRBV6-5
J gene: TRBJ1-1
D gene: -
CDR3 protein: ASSYGGRTEAF

V gene: TRBV10-3
J gene: TRBJ2-7
D gene: -
CDR3 protein: AISFGGAGYEQY

V gene: TRBV5-1
J gene: TRBJ2-1
D gene: TRBD1
CDR3 protein: ASSPRQGARNEQF

V gene: TRBV14
J gene: TRBJ1-1
D gene: -
CDR3 protein: ASSLDLNTEAF

V gene: TRBV19
J gene: TRBJ1-2
D gene: TRBD1
CDR3 protein: ASSPDRGRYGYT

V gene: TRBV7-8
J gene: TRBJ1-5
D gene: -
CDR3 protein: ASSLTNSNQPQH

V gene: TRBV7-3
J gene: TRBJ1-1
D gene: -
CDR3 protein: ASSSGTEPEAF

V gene: TRBV29-1
J gene: TRBJ2-7
D gene: TRBD1
CDR3 protein: SVSGTGESEQY

V gene: TRBV5-1
J gene: TRBJ1-6
D gene: TRBD1
CDR3 protein: ASSVSQGSSYNSPLH

V gene: TRBV7-2
J gene: TRBJ2-5
D gene: -
CDR3 protein: ASSLDRALRETQY

V gene: TRBV6-1
J gene: TRBJ2-7
D gene: -
CDR3 protein: ASSERTAPYEQY

V gene: TRBV2
J gene: TRBJ2-3
D gene: TRBD2
CDR3 protein: ASSAPGGSTDTQY

V gene: TRBV10-3
J gene: TRBJ1-1
D gene: -
CDR3 protein: AISRSSMNTEAF

V gene: TRBV18
J gene: TRBJ1-1
D gene: TRBD1
CDR3 protein: ASSPEEGAGVEAF

V gene: TRBV7-3
J gene: TRBJ2-3
D gene: TRBD2
CDR3 protein: ASSLRGGTTDTQY

V gene: TRBV6-1
J gene: TRBJ2-1
D gene: TRBD2
CDR3 protein: ASSEQPGTSHEQF

V gene: TRBV5-1
J gene: TRBJ1-1
D gene: TRBD1
CDR3 protein: ASSPEQGEGTEAF

V gene: TRBV27
J gene: TRBJ1-2
D gene: -
CDR3 protein: ASRGPWSYGYT

V gene: TRBV5-1
J gene: TRBJ2-3
D gene: -
CDR3 protein: ASSRQLGSTDTQY